The entry that follows covers one TCR beta chain sequence. This CDR3 has 13 residues. J gave up 4 bases and V 4 bases, and 1 base lay outside the gene matches. CDR1 and CDR2 from the germline V gene are SGHTA and FQGTGA. The sample originates from a study of control samples from healthy donors and cancer patients. Repertoires were generated with immunoSEQ multiplex PCR, while TCRdb's copy carries only in-frame clones and drops some. The table has under 150,000 clones, 70% to 90% seen once. The sequence was obtained from a man aged 40-49 years in good health. The chain joins TRBV7-3 to TRBJ2-3; 8 bases are a match to TRBD2. What was sequenced was blood. The CDR3 here is CASSSGGADTQYF. The CDR3 DNA reads TGTGCCAGCAGCTCGGGAGGGGCAGATACGCAGTATTTT. Filled out from reference TRBV7-3 and TRBJ2-3, the complete variable domain reads GAGVSQTPSNKVTEKGKYVELRCDPISGHTALYWYRQSLGQGPEFLIYFQGTGAADDSGLPNDRFFAVRPEGSVSTLKIQRTERGDSAVYLCASSSGGADTQYFGPGTRLTVL.